This is a list of T cell receptor beta chains from one sample in a study of blood T cell repertoires in COVID-19. The data were produced by immunoSEQ multiplex PCR, yet TCRdb's version contains in-frame clones alone and is incomplete. The data contain 130,000 or so clones, 70% to 85% of them singletons. Source material: peripheral blood. Receptors were obtained from a woman aged 60-75 years with acute or convalescent COVID-19. The CDR3 runs from the conserved cysteine through the conserved F or W. Each record gives: D gene, V gene, clone size, J gene, CDR3 DNA, CDR3 protein. A D gene is named only where the DNA matches it firmly. Size is omitted from some rows. Given values are once, few, many or a class for expanded clones.

TRBD1	TRBV28	.	TRBJ2-7	TGTGCCAGCAGGGTCTACAGGGGGCCCCTCTACGAGCAGTACTTC	CASRVYRGPLYEQYF
TRBD1	TRBV24-1	.	TRBJ1-2	TGTGCCACCCAGGCCGAGGGGGCGCGAGGCTACACCTTC	CATQAEGARGYTF
TRBD1	TRBV7-9	.	TRBJ1-1	TGTGCCAGCAACCGGGACAGACTAAACACTGAAGCTTTCTTT	CASNRDRLNTEAFF
.	TRBV15	.	TRBJ1-2	TGTGCCACCAGCAGAGATGGGGACAACAGGAGGCACGGCTACACCTTC	CATSRDGDNRRHGYTF
TRBD2	TRBV27	.	TRBJ2-7	TGTGCCAGCAAACGGGGGGTTGGCGAGCAGTACTTC	CASKRGVGEQYF
.	TRBV18	.	TRBJ1-3	TGTGCCAGCTCACCACCTCAGGGGCCGCTCGCTGGAAACACCATATATTTT	CASSPPQGPLAGNTIYF
TRBD1	TRBV10-3	.	TRBJ1-6	TGTGCCACCACCGACCGGACAGGGGGGGGTTCACCCCTCCACTTT	CATTDRTGGGSPLHF
.	TRBV5-6	.	TRBJ1-1	TGTGCCAGCAGCCTCCGACAGCCCTTGAACACTGAAGCTTTCTTT	CASSLRQPLNTEAFF
TRBD1	TRBV5-1	.	TRBJ2-2	TGCGCCAGCAGCGTTACAGGGGAGAACACCGGGGAGCTGTTTTTT	CASSVTGENTGELFF
TRBD1	TRBV6-5	.	TRBJ1-2	TGTGCCAGCAGTTCCGGGACAGGGTACTATGGCTACACCTTC	CASSSGTGYYGYTF
.	TRBV9	.	TRBJ2-1	TGTGCCAGCAGCCCACGGAGGGGATCAGGGAATGAGCAGTTCTTC	CASSPRRGSGNEQFF
.	TRBV18	.	TRBJ1-6	TGTGCCAGCTCACCTCTTAAAGGGGGGGACTCACCCCTCCACTTT	CASSPLKGGDSPLHF
.	TRBV30	.	TRBJ2-3	TGTGCCTGGAGCCGTCCGGGACTTGTGACAGATACGCAGTATTTT	CAWSRPGLVTDTQYF
.	TRBV3-1/TRBV3-2	once	TRBJ1-2	TGTGCCAGCAGCCTACCGCAGGGCGTGGGCTACACCTTC	CASSLPQGVGYTF